Listed here are 32 T cell receptor beta chains from one sample, sequenced in a study of regulatory T cells in long-lasting Graves disease (dated by TCRdb to about 2021). Sample time point, as interpreted from the label and publication: newly diagnosed GD, antithyroid drugs for less than 3 months. RNA was extracted from PBMCs in TRIzol for both TCR sequencing and RNA sequencing. The library came from multiplex PCR. The listed sequencing device is Illumina HiSeq 4000. CDR3 regions were amplified by Arm-PCR with iRepertoire HTBI primers to construct TCR beta libraries. TCRdb ran its own pipeline on the public reads, namely fastp trimming at Q25 and MiXCR clone calling, and kept in-frame beta chains. Every entry covers one CDR3 protein and lists the most common genes and DNA from its rows. Within this sample are about 220,000 distinct CDR3 sequences, with roughly a fifth of them counted one time only. The ten most abundant clones make up about 10% of the sample.

These same data were also listed under a study on T cells in Graves' hyperthyroidism and ophthalmopathy.

The material sequenced was peripheral blood mononuclear cells (PBMCs), taken at new diagnosis, from a patient treated with antithyroid drugs. The receptors were sampled from a woman in her thirties with Graves disease. Donor details come from another sample of the same person, matched by shared clones.

The chain joins TRBV28 to TRBJ2-3; TRBD2 agrees at 9 bases. This CDR3 has 15 residues. Germline CDR1 reads MDHEN; CDR2 reads SYDVKM. The V gene end was trimmed by 7 bases and the J gene end by 3 bases; junction bases not matched to a gene: 8. The CDR3 nucleotides read TGTGCCAGCAAGGTCGCGGGAGGGCCGACAGATACGCAGTATTTT. It yields the protein CASKVAGGPTDTQYF.

This clonotype was seen repeatedly, ten times or more. The chain combines TRBV5-4 with TRBJ1-4; 8 nucleotides match TRBD1. V shed 4 bases, J shed 8 bases, and the junction held 4 bases outside the gene matches. This CDR3 comprises 13 residues. The germline V gene has CDR1 SGHNT and CDR2 YYREEE (reference sequence). The CDR3: CASSGQGSEKLFF. DNA of the CDR3: TGTGCCAGCAGCGGACAGGGTTCGGAAAAACTGTTTTTT.

Details on this clonotype: A far more abundant clone sits one base away, making this likely a read error. CDR3 sequence reads: CASRRPRTSGEYNEQVF. CDR3 nucleotides: TGTGCCAGCAGGCGCCCACGGACTAGCGGGGAGTACAATGAGCAGGTCTTC. The chain has TRBV7-2 and TRBJ2-1; 12 bases map to TRBD2. The CDR3 has 17 amino acids. CDR1 is SGHTA, CDR2 FQGNSA, per germline.

In its sample, this clonotype was seen many times. The CDR3 here is CASSPVIVRDEQYF. The CDR3 DNA follows: TGTGCCAGCAGCCCCGTGATAGTCCGAGACGAGCAGTACTTC. This rearrangement joins TRBV11-2 to TRBJ2-7, with D uncertain. Trimming removed 5 bases from V and 5 bases from J, with 16 bases in between. This CDR3 has 14 residues. The germline CDR1 and CDR2 sequences are SGHAT and FQNNGV.

The genes are TRBV19 and TRBJ2-1, with 12 bases lining up with TRBD2. V lost 5 bases and J lost 10; bases outside the gene matches: 30. The CDR3 covers 22 residues. Germline assignment: CDR1 LNHDA and CDR2 SQIVND (reference sequence). In DNA, the CDR3 is TGTGCCAGTAGTTTAAGGGGGCCAACTAGCGGGGGGAGCTCCTACAATGTTCCCGAGCAGTTCTTC. This codes for CASSLRGPTSGGSSYNVPEQFF.

The sample holds many counts of this clonotype. V and J are TRBV28 and TRBJ2-2; the D is unclear. Germline-derived CDR1 and CDR2 are MDHEN and SYDVKM. The germline V and J ends were trimmed by 2 bases and 0 bases, with 7 bases remaining between them. This CDR3 is built from 15 residues. The CDR3 here is CASSLVLPNTGELFF. The CDR3 DNA reads TGTGCCAGCAGTTTAGTACTACCGAACACCGGGGAGCTGTTTTTT. The variable domain in full, completed from reference TRBV28 and TRBJ2-2, reads DVKVTQSSRYLVKRTGEKVFLECVQDMDHENMFWYRQDPGLGLRLIYFSYDVKMKEKGDIPEGYSVSREKKERFSLILESASTNQTSMYLCASSLVLPNTGELFFGEGSRLTVL.

This clonotype was detected a few times. This sequence joins TRBV27 and TRBJ2-7; D gene ambiguous. CDR1 MNHEY and CDR2 SMNVEV come from the germline V gene (reference sequence). The V end was cut by 4 bases, the J end by 2 bases, with 12 bases between. The CDR3 covers 14 residues. DNA of the CDR3: TGTGCCAGCAGTTCACACCATCCCCCCTACGAGCAGTACTTC. This encodes CASSSHHPPYEQYF.

The CDR3 DNA sequence: TGTGCCAGCAGCGTAGGGAACAGCCAAAGCTACGAGCAGTACTTC. Protein: CASSVGNSQSYEQYF. V gene TRBV9 combines with J gene TRBJ2-7; D is ambiguous. The CDR3 extends over 15 amino acids. In germline, CDR1 is SGDLS, CDR2 YYNGEE. V dropped 0 bases and J dropped 3 bases, with 13 bases sitting between them.

This clonotype was seen many times. The rearrangement joins TRBV9 to TRBJ2-1; the D is unclear. Germline V CDR1 and CDR2: SGDLS, YYNGEE. This CDR3 contains 11 residues. Between the trimmed V and J ends, which lost 0 bases and 10 bases, there was a span of 5 bases. Written as DNA, the CDR3 is TGTGCCAGCAGCGTAGGTGGGGAGCAGTTCTTC. Translated, it gives CASSVGGEQFF. Full variable domain (missing parts from reference TRBV9 and TRBJ2-1): DSGVTQTPKHLITATGQRVTLRCSPRSGDLSVYWYQQSLDQGLQFLIQYYNGEERAKGNILERFSAQQFPDLHSELNLSSLELGDSALYFCASSVGGEQFFGPGTRLTVL.

This clonotype was detected many times. This chain links TRBV28 with TRBJ2-7; D not certain. Trimming shortened V by 3 bases and J by 2 bases, and 8 bases separated the two germline ends. The germline CDR1 and CDR2 sequences are MDHEN and SYDVKM. This CDR3 has 13 amino acids. CDR3 residues: CASSLTQTYEQYF. The CDR3 bases are TGTGCCAGCAGTTTGACGCAAACCTACGAGCAGTACTTC.

This chain connects TRBV12-3 or TRBV12-4 to TRBJ1-5; a weak D match, TRBD1 (5 bases). V was pared by 6 bases and J by 0 bases, with 12 bases between. This CDR3 has 15 residues. As DNA, the CDR3 is TGTGCCAGCAGCCGGGGGGATTATAGCAATCAGCCCCAGCATTTT. Protein product: CASSRGDYSNQPQHF.

This clonotype was seen more than once but under ten times. The V gene is TRBV19, the J gene TRBJ1-1; D is ambiguous. This CDR3 spans 14 amino acids. Germline assignment: CDR1 LNHDA and CDR2 SQIVND (reference sequence). Deletions cut 3 bases from V and 1 base from J, with 9 bases between. The CDR3 here is CASSMSATNTEAFF. The CDR3, as DNA: TGTGCCAGTAGTATGTCGGCCACGAACACTGAAGCTTTCTTT.

In this sample, this clonotype turned up once. This chain joins TRBV4-1 and TRBJ2-7; maybe TRBD1 (6 bases). Germline CDR1 reads MGHRA; CDR2 reads YSYEKL. The length of the CDR3 is 17 residues. Trimming removed 1 base at V and 2 bases at J, with 18 bases between. CDR3 DNA: TGCGCCAGCAGCCAAGCCTACAGGGACACCCTCACCTACGAGCAGTACTTC. Amino acid sequence: CASSQAYRDTLTYEQYF.

This clonotype has at least ten counts. V usage is TRBV28 and J usage is TRBJ1-5; no clear D gene. V lost 3 bases and J lost 4, with 10 bases in between. Germline assignment: CDR1 MDHEN and CDR2 SYDVKM. The CDR3 contains 14 residues. CDR3 sequence: CASSLASWNQPQHF. The CDR3 DNA reads TGTGCCAGCAGTTTGGCCAGCTGGAATCAGCCCCAGCATTTT.

This clonotype was counted at least ten times. This rearrangement joins TRBV29-1 to TRBJ2-2, with D perhaps matching TRBD2 (5 bases). CDR1 and CDR2 from the germline V gene are SQVTM and ANQGSEA. The CDR3 covers 11 residues. Trimming removed 4 bases from V and 5 bases from J, with 5 bases in between. The DNA of the CDR3 is TGCAGCGTTGGAGGGACCGGGGAGCTGTTTTTT. It specifies CSVGGTGELFF.

The rearrangement links TRBV11-1 to TRBJ2-7; no firm D call. V was shortened by 5 bases and J by 3 bases, with 11 bases between the two germline ends. The germline V gene encodes CDR1 SGHAT and CDR2 FQDESV (reference sequence). CDR3 length: 13 amino acids. CDR3 region: CASSGGPYYEQYF. In DNA form, the CDR3 reads TGTGCCAGCAGCGGTGGGCCTTACTACGAGCAGTACTTC. Supplemented by reference TRBV11-1 and TRBJ2-7, the full variable domain reads EAEVAQSPRYKITEKSQAVAFWCDPISGHATLYWYRQILGQGPELLVQFQDESVVDDSQLPKDRFSAERLKGVDSTLKIQPAELGDSAMYLCASSGGPYYEQYFGPGTRLTVT.

Only one count was recorded for this clonotype. The chain carries TRBV28 and TRBJ1-2, with 9 bases identical to TRBD1. The germline V gene has CDR1 MDHEN and CDR2 SYDVKM. This CDR3 has 16 amino acids. V lost 3 bases, J lost 3 bases, and 8 bases stayed unmatched. The CDR3 DNA sequence: TGTGCCAGCAGTTTTCGGGGGACAGGGAATGACTATGGCTACACCTTC. Its protein product is CASSFRGTGNDYGYTF.

Ten or more counts support this clonotype. The V call is TRBV7-8, the J call TRBJ2-1; D unclear. V lost 5 bases, J lost 0 bases, and 11 bases lay in between. Germline lookup yields CDR1 SGHVS and CDR2 FQNEAQ. The CDR3 sequence is 15 residues long. The CDR3: CASSPPADSYNEQFF. CDR3 DNA: TGTGCCAGCAGCCCCCCCGCGGACTCCTACAATGAGCAGTTCTTC.

This clonotype was counted only a few times. The chain uses TRBV9 and TRBJ2-5; 11 nucleotides agree with TRBD2. Germline V gene sequence: CDR1 SGDLS, CDR2 YYNGEE. J lost 2 bases, V lost 4 bases, and 4 bases had no gene match. The CDR3 covers 15 residues. CDR3 DNA sequence: TGTGCCAGCAGCACTAGCGGGAGTGAACAAGAGACCCAGTACTTC. This encodes CASSTSGSEQETQYF.

A few counts support this clonotype. The V gene is TRBV5-8, the J gene TRBJ2-5, with D perhaps given as TRBD1 or TRBD2 (6 bases each). Germline loops: CDR1 SGHTS, CDR2 YDEGEE. V was shortened by 7 bases and J by 4 bases, with 17 bases between the two germline ends. This CDR3 is built from 14 residues. In DNA form, the CDR3 reads TGTGCCAGCCGCGAAGGTGGAGGGGGAGAGACCCAGTACTTC. It yields the protein CASREGGGGETQYF.

Ten or more counts support this clonotype. The rearrangement links TRBV7-9 to TRBJ2-3; TRBD1 agrees at 9 bases. With 1 base clipped from V and 4 bases from J, the junction kept 0 bases outside the gene matches. Germline loops: CDR1 SEHNR, CDR2 FQNEAQ (reference sequence). The CDR3 is 14 residues long. The DNA for the CDR3 is TGTGCCAGCAGCTTAGGACAGGGGGCAGATACGCAGTATTTT. Residues: CASSLGQGADTQYF.

This clonotype was observed a few times. A much more abundant neighbour one base away suggests this may be a read error. V is TRBV10-3 and J is TRBJ1-5, with D unclear. Germline CDR1 ENHRY, CDR2 SYGVKD. This CDR3 is 10 amino acids long. V shed 4 bases and J shed 11 bases, with 6 bases lying between them. The CDR3 nucleotides read TGTGCCATCAGTGGGGTGACCCAGCATTTT. It specifies CAISGVTQHF.

This clonotype was seen at least ten times. The V call is TRBV2, the J call TRBJ1-4; the D is unclear. Trimming stripped 2 bases from V and 1 base from J, with 11 bases between. The CDR3 spans 16 residues. Germline V gene sequence: CDR1 SNHLY, CDR2 FYNNEI. CDR3 in DNA: TGTGCCAGCAGTGAATCCGGGTTTCGAACTAATGAAAAACTGTTTTTT. It specifies CASSESGFRTNEKLFF.

This clonotype turned up a few times. J is TRBJ1-3 and V is TRBV20-1; maybe TRBD1 (6 bases). The germline gives CDR1 DFQATT, CDR2 SNEGSKA (reference sequence). The CDR3 loop spans 16 amino acids. Trimming pared 3 bases from V and 4 bases from J, leaving 19 bases between. Here the CDR3 DNA reads TGCAGTGCTAGTGGTCGGGACAACAACCGGGGAAACACCATATATTTT. Translation: CSASGRDNNRGNTIYF.

This clonotype was found many times. The V gene is TRBV5-6, the J gene TRBJ1-2, with D possibly being TRBD1 (6 bases). V was clipped by 0 bases and J by 5 bases, with 14 bases between them. Germline V CDR1 and CDR2: SGHDT, YYEEEE. The CDR3 is 15 residues long. The CDR3 loop is CASSLDFGTTYGYTF. CDR3 sequence (DNA): TGTGCCAGCAGCTTGGATTTCGGGACAACTTATGGCTACACCTTC.

This clonotype came up many times. The chain joins TRBV28 to TRBJ1-1; a weak D match, TRBD1 (6 bases). V lost 5 bases and J 5 bases, leaving 15 bases between the germline ends. This CDR3 is 14 amino acids long. Germline assignment: CDR1 MDHEN and CDR2 SYDVKM. CDR3 nucleotides: TGTGCCAGCAGTCGCCAGGGGATAGTAACTGAAGCTTTCTTT. Translated, it gives CASSRQGIVTEAFF.

This clonotype was counted many times. The chain couples TRBV7-2 to TRBJ2-3; perhaps TRBD2 as D (6 bases). The germline gives CDR1 SGHTA, CDR2 FQGNSA. V was shortened by 2 bases and J by 2 bases, with 11 bases between the two germline ends. The CDR3 sequence is 15 residues long. CDR3 residues: CASSLYGGATDTQYF. CDR3 sequence (DNA): TGTGCCAGCAGCTTATACGGAGGGGCCACAGATACGCAGTATTTT.

As for this clonotype: A far larger clone is one base from this, pointing to a likely read error. The rearrangement links TRBV5-5 to TRBJ2-5; D is unresolved. The assigned J gene may be wrong: the sequence end matches TRBJ2-1 better. The V gene's germline CDR1 is SGHKS and CDR2 YYEKEE (reference sequence). The CDR3 is made up of 14 amino acids. The CDR3 spells CASSLGPGSTEQFF. CDR3 nucleotide sequence: TGTGCCAGCAGCTTGGGCCCGGGCTCCACTGAGCAGTTCTTC.

This clonotype was seen once. The chain is built from TRBV11-2 and TRBJ1-3; 7 bases agree with TRBD1. Germline V gene data show CDR1 as SGHAT and CDR2 as FQNNGV. V gave up 2 bases and J gave up 0 bases; unmatched junction bases: 4. The CDR3 has 16 amino acids. Here the CDR3 DNA reads TGTGCCAGCAGCTTAACAGGGGTGAGCTCTGGAAACACCATATATTTT. It translates to CASSLTGVSSGNTIYF. Full variable domain (remainder filled in from reference TRBV11-2 and TRBJ1-3): EAGVAQSPRYKIIEKRQSVAFWCNPISGHATLYWYQQILGQGPKLLIQFQNNGVVDDSQLPKDRFSAERLKGVDSTLKIQPAKLEDSAVYLCASSLTGVSSGNTIYFGEGSWLTVV.

CDR3 sequence (DNA): TGTGCCTGGAGCCGGGACAGCGAGTATGGCTACACCTTC. Amino acid sequence: CAWSRDSEYGYTF. The chain carries TRBV30 and TRBJ1-2, with 7 bases fitting TRBD1. CDR3 size: 13 residues. The J segment lost 5 bases and the V segment lost 3 bases, leaving 6 bases of the junction unmatched. Germline V gives CDR1 GTSNPN, CDR2 SVGIG (reference sequence).

Worth noting for this clonotype: A read error is likely, as this CDR3 ends without the conserved phenylalanine or tryptophan. J is TRBJ2-1 and V is TRBV11-3, with 8 bases lining up with TRBD2. The CDR3 runs 17 residues. With V trimmed by 5 bases and J by 6 bases, 15 bases remained unmatched. The germline V gene has CDR1 SGHNT and CDR2 YENEEA. As DNA, the CDR3 is TGTGCCAGCAGCCCCCCATACTCGGCGGGAGGTAGCAATGAGCAGTTCCTC. Protein: CASSPPYSAGGSNEQFL.

This clonotype showed up many times. The chain couples TRBV2 to TRBJ1-5; D may be TRBD1 (6 bases). Trimming cost V 8 bases and J 0 bases, with 11 bases left between them. The CDR3 consists of 14 residues. The germline CDR1 and CDR2 sequences are SNHLY and FYNNEI. CDR3 loop: CASRDTNSNQPQHF. Here the CDR3 DNA reads TGTGCCAGCCGGGACACGAATAGCAATCAGCCCCAGCATTTT. Looking up the rest from reference TRBV2 and TRBJ1-5 gives the full variable domain: EPEVTQTPSHQVTQMGQEVILRCVPISNHLYFYWYRQILGQKVEFLVSFYNNEISEKSEIFDDQFSVERPDGSNFTLKIRSTKLEDSAMYFCASRDTNSNQPQHFGDGTRLSIL.